A selection of T cell receptor beta chains follows, all from one sample in a study of neurological immune-mediated disorders. Each CDR3 protein gets one entry after TCRdb re-called the 5' RACE reads with MiXCR. The sample carries under 60,000 distinct CDR3 sequences, about 9.4% recorded once. Sequencing input: PBMCs. The source is a woman between 35 and 50 years old with HTLV-1-associated myelopathy (HAM/TSP). Each CDR3 is given with its conserved first and last residue. The D gene is left open where the match is weak. Rows may omit the clone size; those that give it use once, few, many or a size class.

abundance,j_gene,len,d_gene,v_gene,CDR3nt,CDR3aa
.,TRBJ1-4,14,.,TRBV11-3,TGTGCCAGCAGTCTCGGACAGAGTAATGAAAAACTGTTTTTT,CASSLGQSNEKLFF
many,TRBJ2-3,17,TRBD2,TRBV5-4,TGTGCCAGCAGTGCTAGGACTAGCGGGGGGGCCATAGATACGCAGTATTTT,CASSARTSGGAIDTQYF
many,TRBJ2-3,16,TRBD2,TRBV5-1,TGCGCCAGCAGCTACTTTGGGACTAGAAACACAGATACGCAGTATTTT,CASSYFGTRNTDTQYF
once,TRBJ2-1,17,.,TRBV4-1,TGCGCCAGCAGCCCAGAAACAGTGATGGGGTCCTACAATGATCAGTTCTTC,CASSPETVMGSYNDQFF
many,TRBJ1-1,15,TRBD1,TRBV5-5,TGTGCCAGCAGCGTCATAGGGGGCTCGGACACTGAAGCTTTCTTT,CASSVIGGSDTEAFF
.,TRBJ2-2,15,.,TRBV12-3/TRBV12-4,TGTGCCAGCAGTTTGGACATGGGGGACACCGGGGAGCTGTTTTTT,CASSLDMGDTGELFF
many,TRBJ2-7,15,TRBD2,TRBV5-1,TGCGCCAGCAGCATTAGCGGGGCCAGCTCCTACGAGCAGTACTTC,CASSISGASSYEQYF
many,TRBJ1-4,14,TRBD1,TRBV25-1,TGTGCCAGCAGTGATGACAGGGGGCTTGAAAAACTGTTTTTT,CASSDDRGLEKLFF
many,TRBJ1-2,16,.,TRBV28,TGTGCCAGCAGTTCACACCTGTTCATTAACGACTATGGCTACACCTTC,CASSSHLFINDYGYTF
many,TRBJ1-5,15,.,TRBV3-1,TGTGCCAGCAGCCAAGATGTCGGCAGCAATCAGCCCCAGCATTTT,CASSQDVGSNQPQHF
.,TRBJ2-5,14,.,TRBV20-1,TGCAGTGCTAGCCCCAGCGTGGACCAAGAGACCCAGTACTTC,CSASPSVDQETQYF
many,TRBJ2-1,13,.,TRBV9,TGTGCCAGCAGCATCGGGGGATACAATGAGCAGTTCTTC,CASSIGGYNEQFF
.,TRBJ2-2,16,TRBD2,TRBV10-3,TGTGCCATCAGTGACCAAGGACTAGCGGCGACCGGGGAGCTGTTTTTT,CAISDQGLAATGELFF
many,TRBJ2-1,15,TRBD1,TRBV29-1,TGCAGCGTTGCCGGGACAGGGGGCATCTACAATGAGCAGTTCTTC,CSVAGTGGIYNEQFF
many,TRBJ1-2,16,TRBD1,TRBV12-3/TRBV12-4,TGTGCCAGCAACGACCGCGGACAGGCGTCATACTATGGCTACACCTTC,CASNDRGQASYYGYTF
many,TRBJ2-2,16,.,TRBV7-8,TGTGCCAGCAGCTTAGTTGACAGGTTGCTCACCGGGGAGCTGTTTTTT,CASSLVDRLLTGELFF
few,TRBJ1-3,14,.,TRBV5-5,TGTGCCAGCAGCAACGACTTCTCTGGAAACACCATATATTTT,CASSNDFSGNTIYF
many,TRBJ1-2,13,.,TRBV5-1,TGCGCCAGCGCCCTGTCGGGTCCAGGAGGCTACACCTTC,CASALSGPGGYTF
many,TRBJ1-1,18,TRBD1,TRBV6-1,TGTGCCAGCAGTGTGTGGGGGACAGGGGGCATTTGGAACACTGAAGCTTTCTTT,CASSVWGTGGIWNTEAFF
many,TRBJ2-1,15,.,TRBV7-3,TGTGCCAGCAGCTTAATAGGGAGCTCCTACAATGAGCAGTTCTTC,CASSLIGSSYNEQFF
few,TRBJ1-3,15,.,TRBV5-1,TGCGCCAGCAGCAAGCAAAGTAACTCTGGAAACACCATATATTTT,CASSKQSNSGNTIYF
many,TRBJ2-1,15,TRBD2,TRBV20-1,TGCAGTGCTAGGGATCTTAGCGGGGGGTTGAATGAGCAGTTCTTC,CSARDLSGGLNEQFF
many,TRBJ1-1,14,TRBD1,TRBV4-1,TGCGCCAGCAGCCAAGGACAGGGGTTGGCTGAAGCTTTCTTT,CASSQGQGLAEAFF
many,TRBJ2-2,13,.,TRBV5-1,TGCGCCAGCAGCCCAGAGGGGGACGGGGAGCTGTTTTTT,CASSPEGDGELFF
many,TRBJ1-5,15,.,TRBV20-1,TGCAGTGCTAGAGAAGGAGGACATAGCAATCAGCCCCAGCATTTT,CSAREGGHSNQPQHF
many,TRBJ2-1,15,.,TRBV5-5,TGTGCCAGCAGCCCTCCATCCTTCTCCTACAATGAGCAGTTCTTC,CASSPPSFSYNEQFF
many,TRBJ2-7,15,TRBD1,TRBV5-5,TGTGCCAGCAGCTTGGGGGACAGGGGGCATTACGAGCAGTACTTC,CASSLGDRGHYEQYF
many,TRBJ2-1,14,.,TRBV29-1,TGCAGCGTTGAAGGTCGGCAGGGAAGGGATGAGCAGTTCTTC,CSVEGRQGRDEQFF
many,TRBJ2-3,14,.,TRBV5-1,TGCGCCAGCAGCCTCCGGACAGCCCCAGATACGCAGTATTTT,CASSLRTAPDTQYF
many,TRBJ2-1,8,.,TRBV20-1,TGCAGTGCTAGTAAGCGGTTCTTC,CSASKRFF
many,TRBJ2-3,16,.,TRBV7-3,TGTGCCAGCAGCCCCATGCATTTGGGAAGCACAGATACGCAGTATTTT,CASSPMHLGSTDTQYF
many,TRBJ2-2,17,TRBD2,TRBV12-3/TRBV12-4,TGTGCCAGCAGTTTAGCGGACCCCGGGACTATCACCGGGGAGCTGTTTTTT,CASSLADPGTITGELFF
many,TRBJ2-1,14,.,TRBV4-1,TGCGCCAGCAGCCAAGGACAGGCCTACAATGAGCAGTTCTTC,CASSQGQAYNEQFF
many,TRBJ2-5,15,.,TRBV9,TGTGCCAGCAGCGTAGCTCCCCAGGGCAGAGAGACCCAGTACTTC,CASSVAPQGRETQYF
many,TRBJ2-1,17,TRBD2,TRBV7-7,TGTGCCAGCAGCGCCCGACTAGCGGGGGGCACTTACAATGAGCAGTTCTTC,CASSARLAGGTYNEQFF
many,TRBJ2-2,16,.,TRBV21-1,TGTGCCAGCAGCAAAGAGGGCAGGGGGAGCACCGGGGAGCTGTTTTTT,CASSKEGRGSTGELFF
many,TRBJ2-1,16,TRBD2,TRBV7-6,TGTGCCAGCAGCTTATTGGGCGGGCGGGGGGCAGGTGAGCAGTTCTTC,CASSLLGGRGAGEQFF
many,TRBJ2-4,18,.,TRBV27,TGTGCCAGCAGTTCTGGTCTCTGGGGGACTTCGGCCAAAAACATTCAGTACTTC,CASSSGLWGTSAKNIQYF
many,TRBJ2-5,16,TRBD2,TRBV14,TGTGCCAGCAGCCCGTGGACTAGCGGGAGGCAAGAGACCCAGTACTTC,CASSPWTSGRQETQYF
many,TRBJ2-5,14,.,TRBV20-1,TGCAGTGCTAGGAAGGAGGGGGGGCGGGAGACCCAGTACTTC,CSARKEGGRETQYF
few,TRBJ1-1,15,TRBD1,TRBV24-1,TGTGCCACCAGGGCAGGGGGCATGGAAAACACTGAAGCTTTCTTT,CATRAGGMENTEAFF